These 30 T cell receptor beta chains were sequenced from one sample in a study of human T cells and chemical hapten exposure. Indicated time point: patch test 1, 2 weeks after DPC sensitization. Specified treatment: therapeutic diphenylcyclopropenone sensitization with weekly scalp DPC. TCRdb reprocessed the RACE reads with MiXCR, giving one entry per CDR3 protein. The sample has about 56,000 distinct CDR3 sequences, about 9.3% seen once. The sample consisted of whole blood, taken in connection with sensitization to the hapten diphenylcyclopropenone (DPC). The receptor set was obtained from a woman aged 40 to 50 with alopecia areata. Some clones in this sample may be carry-over from other donors' samples.

This clonotype was seen repeatedly, ten times or more. The rearrangement joins TRBV5-1 to TRBJ2-7; D is ambiguous. The V gene's germline CDR1 is SGHRS and CDR2 YFSETQ. Deletions cut 0 bases from V and 2 bases from J, with 9 bases between. This CDR3 region has 14 residues. The CDR3: CASSLAGQPYEQYF. CDR3 DNA sequence: TGCGCCAGCAGCTTGGCCGGGCAGCCCTACGAGCAGTACTTC.

The chain is built from TRBV28 and TRBJ1-2, with TRBD1 identical over 9 bases. Germline V lookup: CDR1 MDHEN, CDR2 SYDVKM. The trim removed 8 bases at V and 4 bases at J, leaving 11 bases unmatched. The CDR3 is 15 amino acids. CDR3 bases: TGTGCCAGCGGCGTACCGGGACAGGGAGGCTATGGCTACACCTTC. Its translation is CASGVPGQGGYGYTF.

This clonotype was detected a few times. The chain is built from TRBV5-5 and TRBJ2-1, with D uncertain. Trimming removed 1 base at V and 5 bases at J, with 7 bases between. The length of the CDR3 is 13 residues. CDR1 SGHKS and CDR2 YYEKEE come from the germline V gene (reference sequence). Here the CDR3 reads CASSLYSNNEQFF. In nucleotides, the CDR3 is TGTGCCAGCAGCTTGTACAGCAACAATGAGCAGTTCTTC.

This clonotype came up once. The chain couples TRBV7-2 to TRBJ1-3; D gene unclear. CDR3 size: 14 residues. From germline, CDR1 is SGHTA and CDR2 FQGNSA. Trimming took 5 bases from V and 0 from J, leaving 8 bases between them. This CDR3 reads CASSPEHSGNTIYF. The CDR3 DNA reads TGTGCCAGCAGCCCGGAACACTCTGGAAACACCATATATTTT.

At least ten counts were recorded for this clonotype. The V call is TRBV29-1, the J call TRBJ2-4; tentatively, D is TRBD1 (5 bases). This CDR3 contains 14 residues. V was shortened by 4 bases and J by 0 bases, with 10 bases between the two germline ends. From germline, CDR1 is SQVTM and CDR2 ANQGSEA. In DNA form, the CDR3 reads TGCAGCGTTGGTAGCAGGGCAGCCAAAAACATTCAGTACTTC. Protein sequence: CSVGSRAAKNIQYF.

This clonotype was picked up a small number of times. The V gene is TRBV9, the J gene TRBJ2-3, with a weak D call TRBD2 (6 bases). Trimming cost V 3 bases and J 0 bases, with 8 bases left between them. This CDR3 is 14 amino acids long. Germline V gives CDR1 SGDLS, CDR2 YYNGEE. The CDR3 DNA reads TGTGCCAGCAGCGCGAGCGGGAGCACAGATACGCAGTATTTT. Translating gives CASSASGSTDTQYF.

This clonotype came up many times. This chain joins TRBV6-2 or TRBV6-3 and TRBJ1-1; D possibly corresponds to TRBD1 (5 bases). Germline-derived CDR1 and CDR2 are MNHEY and SVGEGT. CDR3 length equals 14 residues. V lost 8 bases, J lost 4 bases, and 17 bases lay in between. CDR3 region: CASFKWDRGTEAFF. The CDR3, as DNA: TGTGCCAGCTTCAAATGGGACCGCGGCACTGAAGCTTTCTTT.

This clonotype was recorded a few times. The rearrangement joins TRBV4-1 to TRBJ1-3; maybe TRBD1 (5 bases). The germline V and J ends were trimmed by 2 bases and 2 bases, with 13 bases remaining between them. This CDR3 spans 16 amino acids. Germline V gives CDR1 MGHRA, CDR2 YSYEKL. DNA for the CDR3: TGCGCCAGCAGCCAACCCCGTCGGGACGCTGGAAACACCATATATTTT. Encoded protein: CASSQPRRDAGNTIYF.

This clonotype has a handful of counts. The chain couples TRBV4-1 to TRBJ1-1, with D unresolved. V was clipped by 4 bases and J by 6 bases, with 18 bases between them. The CDR3 is 15 residues long. Germline V gene lookup returns CDR1 MGHRA and CDR2 YSYEKL. The CDR3 loop is CASSLPLGEVSEAFF. As DNA, the CDR3 is TGCGCCAGCAGCCTCCCCCTTGGGGAGGTCTCTGAAGCTTTCTTT.

This clonotype was counted only a few times. The rearrangement joins TRBV12-3 or TRBV12-4 to TRBJ2-5; no clear D gene. The CDR3 has 12 residues. Trimming removed 5 bases at V and 6 bases at J, with 10 bases between. The CDR3: CASSRWLQTQYF. The CDR3 nucleotides read TGTGCCAGCAGTCGGTGGTTACAGACCCAGTACTTC.

This clonotype was seen a handful of times. This chain links TRBV6-6 with TRBJ1-1; D is unresolved. Trimming pared 2 bases from V and 0 bases from J, leaving 4 bases between. Germline V CDR1 and CDR2: MNHNY, SVGAGI (reference sequence). The CDR3 contains 13 residues. In DNA, the CDR3 is TGTGCCAGCAGTTACAACATGAACACTGAAGCTTTCTTT. Translated, it gives CASSYNMNTEAFF.

This clonotype was detected only a few times. The chain employs TRBV2 and TRBJ2-7; D might be TRBD1 or TRBD2, each matching 5 bases. This CDR3 is 18 amino acids long. V was cut by 0 bases and J by 2 bases, with 20 bases left in between. Looked up from germline, CDR1 is SNHLY and CDR2 is FYNNEI. In DNA, the CDR3 is TGTGCCAGCAGTGAAGCGGTCGGCCTAGTCGGGGCCCCCTACGAGCAGTACTTC. This gives the protein CASSEAVGLVGAPYEQYF.

Comment on this clonotype: A much larger clone differs by one base, so this may be a read error. This sequence joins TRBV6-5 and TRBJ1-3, with 9 bases aligning to TRBD1. The CDR3 has 16 amino acids. Germline CDR1 is MNHEY and CDR2 is SVGAGI. DNA for the CDR3: TGTACCAGCAGTTTGTACGGGACAGGGAAGGGAAACACCATATATTTT. It specifies CTSSLYGTGKGNTIYF.

This clonotype was counted at least ten times. The rearrangement joins TRBV7-3 to TRBJ1-2; 7 nucleotides match TRBD1. Trimming at V came to 5 bases and at J to 4 bases, leaving 7 bases not matched to a gene. The CDR3 totals 14 residues. Germline CDR1 and CDR2: SGHTA and FQGTGA. The CDR3 here is CASSATGPGYGYTF. The CDR3 DNA sequence: TGTGCCAGCAGCGCGACAGGGCCGGGCTATGGCTACACCTTC.

This clonotype was detected many times. The J gene is TRBJ2-1, the V gene TRBV11-2, with a possible D match to TRBD1 (5 bases). The CDR3 has 18 amino acids. From germline, CDR1 is SGHAT and CDR2 FQNNGV. V gave up 1 base and J gave up 7 bases, with 23 bases separating them. The CDR3 spells CASSLGEGVGPLLNEQFF. In DNA, the CDR3 is TGTGCCAGCAGCTTAGGGGAAGGGGTTGGCCCATTGTTGAATGAGCAGTTCTTC. The entire variable domain, with the rest obtained from reference TRBV11-2 and TRBJ2-1, is as follows: EAGVAQSPRYKIIEKRQSVAFWCNPISGHATLYWYQQILGQGPKLLIQFQNNGVVDDSQLPKDRFSAERLKGVDSTLKIQPAKLEDSAVYLCASSLGEGVGPLLNEQFFGPGTRLTVL.

This clonotype showed up many times. The V and J genes are TRBV5-1 and TRBJ1-1; D not certain. V was pared by 0 bases and J by 7 bases, with 13 bases between. Germline CDR1 is SGHRS and CDR2 is YFSETQ. The CDR3 has 14 residues. CDR3 loop: CASSLGLRQDEAFF. The DNA for the CDR3 is TGCGCCAGCAGCTTGGGACTAAGACAAGATGAAGCTTTCTTT.

In this sample, this clonotype turned up many times. V and J are TRBV7-9 and TRBJ1-1; D gene unclear. V lost 3 bases and J 1 base, leaving 6 bases between the germline ends. The CDR3 has 13 residues. Per germline, CDR1 SEHNR and CDR2 FQNEAQ (reference sequence). The chain's CDR3 is CASSLSANTEAFF. The CDR3 region has the DNA TGTGCCAGCAGCTTGTCAGCGAACACTGAAGCTTTCTTT. Filled out from reference TRBV7-9 and TRBJ1-1, the complete variable domain reads DTGVSQNPRHKITKRGQNVTFRCDPISEHNRLYWYRQTLGQGPEFLTYFQNEAQLEKSRLLSDRFSAERPKGSFSTLEIQRTEQGDSAMYLCASSLSANTEAFFGQGTRLTVV.

At least ten counts were recorded for this clonotype. V is TRBV15 and J is TRBJ2-2; maybe TRBD2 (5 bases). This CDR3 spans 15 amino acids. Trimming removed 0 bases from V and 6 bases from J, with 11 bases in between. Per the germline V gene, CDR1 is LNHNV and CDR2 is YYDKDF (reference sequence). Here the CDR3 reads CATSRESAGSGELFF. In nucleotides, the CDR3 is TGTGCCACCAGCAGAGAGAGCGCGGGTTCCGGGGAGCTGTTTTTT.

This clonotype was seen a few times. The chain couples TRBV7-2 to TRBJ2-5; D may correspond to TRBD1 or TRBD2 (5 bases each). CDR3 size: 15 residues. V was shortened by 1 base and J by 1 base, with 10 bases between the two germline ends. Germline loops: CDR1 SGHTA, CDR2 FQGNSA. The CDR3 loop reads CASSLDAGTQETQYF. In DNA, the CDR3 is TGTGCCAGCAGCTTAGACGCAGGGACCCAAGAGACCCAGTACTTC.

This clonotype was observed a handful of times. The chain has TRBV28 and TRBJ1-4; the D is unclear. The CDR3 runs 13 residues. V shed 6 bases and J shed 7 bases, with 12 bases lying between them. CDR1 and CDR2 (germline): MDHEN, SYDVKM. CDR3 in amino acids: CASRDGLGEKLFF. In DNA, the CDR3 is TGTGCCAGCAGGGACGGCTTGGGTGAAAAACTGTTTTTT. Filled out from reference TRBV28 and TRBJ1-4, the complete variable domain reads DVKVTQSSRYLVKRTGEKVFLECVQDMDHENMFWYRQDPGLGLRLIYFSYDVKMKEKGDIPEGYSVSREKKERFSLILESASTNQTSMYLCASRDGLGEKLFFGSGTQLSVL.

Judged by abundance, this clonotype is medium-sized. The chain is built from TRBV28 and TRBJ2-3, with 7 nucleotides matching TRBD2. This CDR3 region has 14 residues. The germline gives CDR1 MDHEN, CDR2 SYDVKM. V dropped 5 bases and J dropped 6; count of bases not matched to a gene: 8. CDR3 residues: CASSPGREADTQYF. The CDR3 region has the DNA TGTGCCAGCAGTCCCGGACGGGAGGCGGATACGCAGTATTTT.

This chain links TRBV20-1 with TRBJ2-2; TRBD2 agrees at 7 bases. J was trimmed by 0 bases and V by 0 bases; bases with no gene match: 4. The germline V gene has CDR1 DFQATT and CDR2 SNEGSKA (reference sequence). This CDR3 is built from 16 residues. The CDR3 nucleotides read TGCAGTGCTAGAGATCTCGCGGGGGCGAACACCGGGGAGCTGTTTTTT. Protein product: CSARDLAGANTGELFF.

This clonotype was counted ten times or more. The chain recombines TRBV20-1 with TRBJ2-7, with TRBD1 identical over 8 bases. The ends lost 0 bases at V and 7 bases at J; junction bases unmatched: 11. Germline lookup yields CDR1 DFQATT and CDR2 SNEGSKA (reference sequence). CDR3 size: 15 residues. The CDR3 DNA sequence: TGCAGTGCTAGAGATTTGGACAGGGATTTGGGAGAGCAGTACTTC. This codes for CSARDLDRDLGEQYF.

This clonotype was recorded a few times. This chain joins TRBV20-1 and TRBJ2-1, with 9 bases aligning to TRBD2. This CDR3 has 16 residues. Germline CDR1 and CDR2: DFQATT and SNEGSKA (reference sequence). Trimming cost V 0 bases and J 3 bases; bases outside gene matches: 6. CDR3 bases: TGCAGTGCTAGAGATTGGAGCGGGGGGTACTACAATGAGCAGTTCTTC. Translation: CSARDWSGGYYNEQFF.

The chain recombines TRBV27 with TRBJ2-1, with D perhaps matching TRBD2 (6 bases). CDR1 MNHEY and CDR2 SMNVEV come from the germline V gene (reference sequence). With 3 bases removed from V and 1 base from J, the gap between germline ends came to 10 bases. The CDR3 spans 15 residues. This chain's CDR3 is CASSFRDSSYNEQFF. The CDR3 region has the DNA TGTGCCAGCAGTTTTAGGGACTCTTCCTACAATGAGCAGTTCTTC.

This clonotype was recorded a few times. The chain couples TRBV18 to TRBJ1-2; a weak D match, TRBD1 (6 bases). The V end lost 2 bases, the J end lost 3 bases, and 13 bases lay between the germline ends. Germline CDR1 reads KGHSH; CDR2 reads LQKENI. CDR3 length: 15 residues. The CDR3 region is CASSPSLQGDYGYTF. The CDR3 coding sequence is TGTGCCAGCTCACCAAGTTTACAGGGCGACTATGGCTACACCTTC.

This clonotype was seen at least ten times. The chain has TRBV11-3 and TRBJ2-7; 7 bases are shared with TRBD1. The germline gives CDR1 SGHNT, CDR2 YENEEA. V dropped 5 bases and J dropped 3; count of bases not matched to a gene: 10. This CDR3 comprises 15 residues. As DNA, the CDR3 is TGTGCCAGCAGCCTTTCAACAGGGGCCATCTACGAGCAGTACTTC. Translation: CASSLSTGAIYEQYF.

This clonotype was seen repeatedly, ten times or more. This sequence joins TRBV6-2 or TRBV6-3 and TRBJ2-7; D perhaps matches TRBD2 (7 bases). Germline-derived CDR1 and CDR2 are MNHEY and SVGEGT. CDR3 length: 14 residues. V was pared by 6 bases and J by 0 bases, with 12 bases between. The CDR3 bases are TGTGCCAGCAGGAACGGGGGGCCCTCCTACGAGCAGTACTTC. Translation: CASRNGGPSYEQYF.

The gene calls are TRBV20-1 and TRBJ2-1; D may be TRBD1 or TRBD2 (7 bases each). The CDR3 is 14 residues long. The germline V and J ends were trimmed by 2 bases and 3 bases, with 11 bases remaining between them. Germline-derived CDR1 and CDR2 are DFQATT and SNEGSKA (reference sequence). The CDR3 bases are TGCAGTGCTAGACCAGGGGGGGGCTACAATGAGCAGTTCTTC. Residues: CSARPGGGYNEQFF.

The sample holds many counts of this clonotype. The chain couples TRBV7-6 to TRBJ2-7; 7 nucleotides match TRBD1. The V and J ends lost 1 base and 1 base, in that order; junction bases with no gene match: 4. CDR1 and CDR2 from the germline V gene are SGHVS and FNYEAQ. The CDR3 has 15 residues. DNA for the CDR3: TGTGCCAGCAGCTTAGAACAGGGGACGTCCTACGAGCAGTACTTC. Translating gives CASSLEQGTSYEQYF.